These 19 T cell receptor beta chains share one sample of origin, sequenced in a study of blood T cells in healthy people across ages. Primers used in a second PCR of roughly 7 to 12 cycles were a sample-barcoded 5' primer and a J-beta primer mix. TCRdb ran MiXCR on the 5' RACE reads and lists one entry per CDR3 protein. Among about a million distinct CDR3 sequences, around two fifths were seen once, and the ten largest hold around 13%. The sequencing input was blood. The origin of the receptors is a man between 18 and 35 years old in good health.

The V gene is TRBV2, the J gene TRBJ1-1; D remains unclear. The length of the CDR3 is 14 residues. Trimming left V 7 bases short and J 5 bases short, with 17 bases between. Looked up from germline, CDR1 is SNHLY and CDR2 is FYNNEI. CDR3 protein: CASTHSGQRTEAFF. CDR3 coding DNA: TGTGCCAGCACCCATTCAGGTCAAAGAACTGAAGCTTTCTTT.

The CDR3 DNA is TGTGCCAGCAGCTGGGGACAGTACTCCTACGAGCAGTACTTC. Protein product: CASSWGQYSYEQYF. This rearrangement joins TRBV5-6 to TRBJ2-7, with 7 bases fitting TRBD1. The CDR3 consists of 14 residues. J lost 0 bases, V lost 3 bases, and 3 bases had no gene match. Germline lookup yields CDR1 SGHDT and CDR2 YYEEEE.

The chain combines TRBV12-3 or TRBV12-4 with TRBJ2-7, with 9 positions matching TRBD1. Losses at the gene ends were 6 bases for V and 1 base for J; bases not matched to a gene: 4. The CDR3 consists of 14 residues. CDR3 region: CASRGGQGSYEQYF. As DNA, the CDR3 is TGTGCCAGCAGGGGGGGACAGGGTTCCTACGAGCAGTACTTC.

The chain joins TRBV30 to TRBJ2-7, with D tentatively TRBD1 or TRBD2 (5 bases each). The V gene lost 8 bases and the J gene lost 0 bases, with 8 bases spanning the gap. Germline CDR1 GTSNPN, CDR2 SVGIG (reference sequence). This CDR3 contains 11 residues. CDR3 residues: CADGTSYEQYF. As DNA, the CDR3 is TGTGCCGATGGGACCTCCTACGAGCAGTACTTC.

The V call is TRBV20-1, the J call TRBJ2-1; 12 nucleotides agree with TRBD2. Trimming removed 4 bases from V and 0 bases from J; junction bases left unmatched: 10. CDR1 DFQATT and CDR2 SNEGSKA come from the germline V gene (reference sequence). The CDR3 has 18 amino acids. DNA of the CDR3: TGCAGTGCTACTTTACTAGCGGGGGGTCTTAGCTCCTACAATGAGCAGTTCTTC. Protein product: CSATLLAGGLSSYNEQFF.

This clonotype was counted between two and nine times. The chain recombines TRBV4-2 with TRBJ2-2; D is possibly TRBD2 (5 bases). This CDR3 spans 17 amino acids. Trimming removed 2 bases at V and 0 bases at J, with 13 bases between. Germline-derived CDR1 and CDR2 are LGHNA and YNFKEQ. The CDR3: CASSQSDWTPNTGELFF. CDR3 nucleotide sequence: TGTGCCAGCAGCCAATCCGACTGGACTCCGAACACCGGGGAGCTGTTTTTT.

Many counts were recorded for this clonotype. The chain combines TRBV5-1 with TRBJ2-1; D ambiguous. Germline assignment: CDR1 SGHRS and CDR2 YFSETQ. V lost 0 bases to trimming and J lost 6 bases, with 10 bases between them. This CDR3 is 14 amino acids long. The CDR3 DNA reads TGCGCCAGCAGCTTGGGACAATTAGGCAATGAGCAGTTCTTC. Encoded protein: CASSLGQLGNEQFF.

The chain uses TRBV18 and TRBJ2-1; D gene unclear. Germline V gene lookup returns CDR1 KGHSH and CDR2 LQKENI. V shed 3 bases and J shed 7 bases, with 13 bases lying between them. The CDR3 runs 14 residues. The CDR3 bases are TGTGCCAGCTCACCCCGCTGGTCCGAGAATGAGCAGTTCTTC. It specifies CASSPRWSENEQFF.

This clonotype was detected only once. This chain uses TRBV6-5 with TRBJ1-4, with TRBD1 as a possible D gene (5 bases). The length of the CDR3 is 13 residues. From germline, CDR1 is MNHEY and CDR2 SVGAGI. Trimming left V 5 bases short and J 8 bases short, with 12 bases between. CDR3 DNA sequence: TGTGCCAGCAGTCACGGGACGCGGGAAAAACTGTTTTTT. As protein: CASSHGTREKLFF.

This rearrangement joins TRBV2 to TRBJ2-3; the D is unclear. This CDR3 has 15 residues. V shed 2 bases and J shed 2 bases, with 11 bases lying between them. In germline, CDR1 is SNHLY, CDR2 FYNNEI. The CDR3 DNA sequence: TGTGCCAGCAGTGAATTGCTGCTTCACACAGATACGCAGTATTTT. Translated, it gives CASSELLLHTDTQYF.

The J gene is TRBJ1-1, the V gene TRBV20-1; TRBD1 matches at 11 bases. This CDR3 is built from 14 residues. Germline CDR1 and CDR2: DFQATT and SNEGSKA (reference sequence). V shed 7 bases, J shed 1 base, and the junction held 5 bases outside the gene matches. The CDR3 DNA sequence: TGCAGTGTTAGGGACAGGGGGGAGAACACTGAAGCTTTCTTT. This encodes CSVRDRGENTEAFF.

The rearrangement links TRBV29-1 to TRBJ1-1, with D hard to call. The ends were cut back, 3 bases at V and 3 bases at J, with 11 bases in the middle. The V gene's germline CDR1 is SQVTM and CDR2 ANQGSEA. The CDR3 is 13 amino acids. The CDR3 loop is CSVDISPDTEAFF. CDR3 in DNA: TGCAGCGTTGATATTTCACCTGACACTGAAGCTTTCTTT.

This clonotype was seen a few times. The chain recombines TRBV4-2 with TRBJ2-1, with D unclear. V shed 1 base and J shed 2 bases, with 6 bases lying between them. The CDR3 covers 14 residues. Per the germline V gene, CDR1 is LGHNA and CDR2 is YNFKEQ. CDR3 in amino acids: CASSQVITYNEQFF. In nucleotides, the CDR3 is TGTGCCAGCAGCCAAGTGATCACCTACAATGAGCAGTTCTTC.

This chain links TRBV6-1 with TRBJ1-2, with 9 bases lining up with TRBD1. Germline CDR1 is MNHNS and CDR2 is SASEGT. The CDR3 has 14 amino acids. V was clipped by 4 bases and J by 3 bases; unmatched bases: 3. In DNA form, the CDR3 reads TGTGCCAGCAGTGCCTGGGACAGGGACTATGGCTACACCTTC. Its protein is CASSAWDRDYGYTF.

The V call is TRBV7-2, the J call TRBJ1-2; D is unclear. The germline gives CDR1 SGHTA, CDR2 FQGNSA. The CDR3 runs 14 residues. The germline V and J ends were trimmed by 2 bases and 1 base, with 8 bases remaining between them. CDR3 sequence: CASSLYGDNYGYTF. The CDR3 DNA is TGTGCCAGCAGCTTATACGGGGATAACTATGGCTACACCTTC.

The sample holds a few counts of this clonotype. The chain recombines TRBV20-1 with TRBJ1-5; weak D call: TRBD1 (5 bases). CDR1 and CDR2 from the germline V gene are DFQATT and SNEGSKA (reference sequence). Trimming took 8 bases from V and 3 from J, leaving 11 bases between them. This CDR3 has 12 residues. The CDR3 spells CSRGTYNQPQHF. In nucleotides, the CDR3 is TGCAGTCGCGGGACCTACAATCAGCCCCAGCATTTT.

The V call is TRBV2, the J call TRBJ2-1, with TRBD2 identical over 11 bases. The J call may be mistaken, given a closer DNA end match to TRBJ2-7. The CDR3 length is 17 residues. The germline CDR1 and CDR2 sequences are SNHLY and FYNNEI. The CDR3 DNA reads as TGTGCCAGCAGGGCCCTCCGGCTAGCGGGGGGCTACAATGAGCAGTACTTC. Translation: CASRALRLAGGYNEQYF.

This clonotype was counted a few times. The chain employs TRBV4-3 and TRBJ1-1; possible D gene TRBD1, 6 bases. Trimming shortened V by 3 bases and J by 3 bases, and 14 bases separated the two germline ends. From germline, CDR1 is LGHNA and CDR2 YSLEER. CDR3 size: 15 residues. CDR3 coding DNA: TGCGCCAGCAGCCAGCAAGGGGGTAGTTACACTGAAGCTTTCTTT. It is translated as CASSQQGGSYTEAFF.

The chain combines TRBV12-3 or TRBV12-4 with TRBJ1-4, with 7 bases matching TRBD1. The CDR3 sequence is 14 residues long. With V trimmed by 6 bases and J by 8 bases, 9 bases remained unmatched. The CDR3 region is CASRPTGSREKLFF. CDR3 sequence (DNA): TGTGCCAGCAGACCGACAGGGAGTCGCGAAAAACTGTTTTTT.